The clone carrying this TCR beta chain was observed a handful of times. This record comes from a study of cytomegalovirus exposure and HLA in healthy donors. The V gene's germline CDR1 is KGHSH and CDR2 LQKENI. The CDR3 loop spans 13 amino acids. V gave up 3 bases and J gave up 8 bases; unmatched junction bases: 6. Both 60 Vbeta primers and 13 Jbeta primers went into the PCR. TCRdb's table, derived via immunoSEQ multiplex PCR, lists solely in-frame clones and lacks some. The table records 150,000 to 200,000 clones, roughly 79% of them present only once. The receptor's source is a woman aged 25 to 39 in good health and CMV-seropositive. The sequenced sample consisted of PBMCs. The J gene is TRBJ1-2, the V gene TRBV18; 7 bases map to TRBD1. Written as DNA, the CDR3 is TGTGCCAGCTCACCGACGACAGGGTCGGGCTACACCTTC. Translating it yields CASSPTTGSGYTF.